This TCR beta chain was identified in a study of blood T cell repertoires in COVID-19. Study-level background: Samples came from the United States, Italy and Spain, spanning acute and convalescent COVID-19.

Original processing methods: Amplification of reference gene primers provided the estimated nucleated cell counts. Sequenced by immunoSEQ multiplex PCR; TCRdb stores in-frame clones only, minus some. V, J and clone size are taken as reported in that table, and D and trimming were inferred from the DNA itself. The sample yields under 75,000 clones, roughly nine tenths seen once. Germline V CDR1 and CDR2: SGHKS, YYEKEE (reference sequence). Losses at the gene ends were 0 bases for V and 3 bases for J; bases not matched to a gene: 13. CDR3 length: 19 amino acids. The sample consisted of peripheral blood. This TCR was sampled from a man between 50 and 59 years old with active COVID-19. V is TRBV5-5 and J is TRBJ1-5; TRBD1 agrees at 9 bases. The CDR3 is CASSLEGDPGQGYNQPQHF. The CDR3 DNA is TGTGCCAGCAGCTTGGAAGGGGACCCGGGACAGGGTTACAATCAGCCCCAGCATTTT.